The 19 T cell receptor beta chains given below trace back to one sample, sequenced in a study of blood T cell repertoires in COVID-19. Assay: immunoSEQ multiplex PCR; the TCRdb copy retains only in-frame clones and omits some. Counted here are 130,000 to 150,000 clones, more than 80% occurring once; the ten biggest clones make up approximately 2.8%. Sample: peripheral blood. These receptors were obtained from a woman aged 60-75 years with active COVID-19.

J is TRBJ2-3 and V is TRBV4-2; possibly TRBD2 for D (5 bases). V lost 1 base and J lost 4, with 9 bases in between. This CDR3 is 14 amino acids long. The V gene's germline CDR1 is LGHNA and CDR2 YNFKEQ. The CDR3 bases are TGTGCCAGCAGCCAAGTCGAACTAGCAGATACGCAGTATTTT. Translating gives CASSQVELADTQYF.

J is TRBJ1-4 and V is TRBV12-5; D call uncertain. V lost 0 bases and J lost 5, with 7 bases in between. Germline values: CDR1 LGHNT, CDR2 FRNRAP. This CDR3 has 14 amino acids. The CDR3 loop is CASGLVKRNEKLFF. CDR3 DNA sequence: TGTGCTAGTGGTTTGGTAAAGAGGAATGAAAAACTGTTTTTT.

The rearrangement uses TRBV19 and TRBJ2-1; 8 nucleotides align to TRBD2. Germline CDR1 LNHDA, CDR2 SQIVND (reference sequence). CDR3 length: 16 amino acids. V was pared by 3 bases and J by 6 bases, with 10 bases of the junction left unmatched. The CDR3 region has the DNA TGTGCCAGTAGTATGTCAGCGGGAGTGGATTTCAATGAGCAGTTCTTC. Its translation: CASSMSAGVDFNEQFF.

This chain uses TRBV7-2 with TRBJ1-2; D might be TRBD1 (6 bases). The CDR3 is made up of 13 amino acids. Trimming shortened V by 1 base and J by 3 bases, and 6 bases separated the two germline ends. From germline, CDR1 is SGHTA and CDR2 FQGNSA. The CDR3 DNA reads as TGTGCCAGCAGCTTAGACAGGGACTATGGCTACACCTTC. Encoded protein: CASSLDRDYGYTF.

The chain combines TRBV18 with TRBJ1-2; 7 bases match TRBD1. Per germline, CDR1 KGHSH and CDR2 LQKENI. V shed 1 base and J 9 bases; nucleotides not matched to a gene: 11. There are 15 residues in the CDR3. CDR3 protein: CASSPQEGQESSYTF. The CDR3, as DNA: TGTGCCAGCTCACCACAAGAAGGACAGGAGTCGAGCTACACCTTC.

The chain recombines TRBV28 with TRBJ1-1, with 11 bases aligning to TRBD1. This CDR3 comprises 16 residues. V lost 6 bases to trimming and J lost 1 base; unmatched junction nucleotides: 7. CDR1 and CDR2 from the germline V gene are MDHEN and SYDVKM. The CDR3 sequence: CASSPGGTGGNTEAFF. CDR3 nucleotide sequence: TGTGCCAGCAGCCCGGGCGGGACAGGGGGGAACACTGAAGCTTTCTTT.

The chain joins TRBV29-1 to TRBJ1-2; a possible D gene is TRBD1 (5 bases). The V end lost 1 base, the J end lost 8 bases, and 8 bases lay between the germline ends. The CDR3 spans 11 residues. Germline V gene sequence: CDR1 SQVTM, CDR2 ANQGSEA. CDR3 in DNA: TGCAGCGTTGAAGGGGGCGCGGGCTACACCTTC. Protein: CSVEGGAGYTF.

This chain links TRBV28 with TRBJ2-1; TRBD2 aligns across 7 bases. The V and J ends lost 5 bases and 6 bases, in that order; junction bases with no gene match: 1. CDR1 MDHEN and CDR2 SYDVKM come from the germline V gene. The CDR3 extends over 12 amino acids. In DNA, the CDR3 is TGTGCCAGCAGTACTAGCGCCAATGAGCAGTTCTTC. Amino acids: CASSTSANEQFF. Complete variable domain (other parts from reference TRBV28 and TRBJ2-1): DVKVTQSSRYLVKRTGEKVFLECVQDMDHENMFWYRQDPGLGLRLIYFSYDVKMKEKGDIPEGYSVSREKKERFSLILESASTNQTSMYLCASSTSANEQFFGPGTRLTVL.

The chain joins TRBV7-9 to TRBJ1-2; 9 nucleotides match TRBD1. This CDR3 contains 15 residues. Germline assignment: CDR1 SEHNR and CDR2 FQNEAQ (reference sequence). V was clipped by 4 bases and J by 4 bases; unmatched bases: 7. The CDR3 loop reads CASSSGQGVIYGYTF. As DNA, the CDR3 is TGTGCCAGCAGCTCGGGACAGGGTGTCATCTATGGCTACACCTTC.

This clone occurred once. The chain joins TRBV6-5 to TRBJ1-6; no reliable D call. CDR3 length: 14 residues. Per the germline V gene, CDR1 is MNHEY and CDR2 is SVGAGI. Trimming shortened V by 8 bases and J by 4 bases, and 12 bases separated the two germline ends. CDR3 loop: CASSPRVYNSPLHF. CDR3 bases: TGTGCCAGCTCCCCCCGGGTTTATAATTCACCCCTCCACTTT.

A few counts support this clone. This chain joins TRBV21-1 and TRBJ1-2; the table's TRBD1 call for D was not verified on the DNA. TRBV21-1 is reported as a pseudogene. The CDR3 runs to 16 residues. CDR3 amino acids: CASSKEGRALDYGYTF. In nucleotides, the CDR3 is TGTGCCAGCAGCAAAGAGGGCAGGGCATTGGACTATGGCTACACCTTC.

This clone has just one count. The chain links TRBV5-6 to TRBJ2-3, with D perhaps matching TRBD2 (6 bases). CDR1 and CDR2 (germline): SGHDT, YYEEEE. The V and J ends lost 1 base and 6 bases respectively, with 18 bases between them. This CDR3 comprises 16 residues. CDR3 in amino acids: CASSLLTGVGEDTQYF. For the CDR3, the DNA is TGTGCCAGCAGCTTGCTTACGGGAGTGGGTGAGGATACGCAGTATTTT.

The chain combines TRBV4-2 with TRBJ2-3, with 10 bases that match TRBD2. V lost 5 bases, J lost 5 bases, and 10 bases stayed unmatched. CDR1 LGHNA and CDR2 YNFKEQ come from the germline V gene. The CDR3 length is 16 residues. CDR3 residues: CASSDRLAGDKDTQYF. The CDR3 DNA follows: TGTGCCAGCAGCGACCGTCTAGCGGGAGATAAAGATACGCAGTATTTT.

The chain has TRBV3-1 (or the pseudogene TRBV3-2) and TRBJ1-6, with TRBD1 identical over 10 bases. Looked up from germline, CDR1 is LGHDT and CDR2 is YNNKEL (reference sequence). With 1 base clipped from V and 6 bases from J, the junction kept 6 bases outside the gene matches. The CDR3 consists of 17 residues. CDR3 protein: CASSQGHGQGVNSPLHF. For the CDR3, the DNA is TGTGCCAGCAGCCAAGGCCACGGACAGGGGGTTAATTCACCCCTCCACTTT.

The chain carries TRBV3-1 (or the pseudogene TRBV3-2) and TRBJ2-3; possible D gene TRBD2, 6 bases. V lost 4 bases and J lost 0, with 8 bases in between. Germline loops: CDR1 LGHDT, CDR2 YNNKEL (reference sequence). CDR3 length: 14 amino acids. CDR3 residues: CASSLSGSTDTQYF. The CDR3 DNA sequence: TGTGCCAGCAGCCTTAGCGGCAGCACAGATACGCAGTATTTT.

The chain recombines TRBV19 with TRBJ2-7; 7 positions agree with TRBD1. CDR1 LNHDA and CDR2 SQIVND come from the germline V gene (reference sequence). This CDR3 region has 13 residues. V shed 4 bases, J shed 3 bases, and the junction held 3 bases outside the gene matches. CDR3 coding DNA: TGTGCCAGTAGTACCGGGACAGACTACGAGCAGTACTTC. It translates to CASSTGTDYEQYF.

The chain is built from TRBV18 and TRBJ2-1; 9 nucleotides line up with TRBD2. The CDR3 covers 16 residues. Germline lookup yields CDR1 KGHSH and CDR2 LQKENI. The junction had 12 bases not matched to a gene; V was cut back by 3 bases and J by 9 bases. The CDR3 DNA is TGTGCCAGCTCACCCCCGAGCGGGAGGAGGCCTAGTGAGCAGTTCTTC. Translated, it gives CASSPPSGRRPSEQFF.

The chain links TRBV7-2 to TRBJ2-7, with TRBD2 identical over 8 bases. Per the germline V gene, CDR1 is SGHTA and CDR2 is FQGNSA. The CDR3 sequence is 14 residues long. V was pared by 4 bases and J by 4 bases, with 6 bases of the junction left unmatched. CDR3 sequence: CASSSGRGAYEQYF. The CDR3 DNA reads TGTGCCAGCAGCTCGGGGCGGGGGGCTTACGAGCAGTACTTC.

This chain connects TRBV25-1 to TRBJ2-3; no clear D gene. Deletions cut 5 bases from V and 2 bases from J, with 2 bases between. Germline V gene lookup returns CDR1 MGHDK and CDR2 SYGVNS. CDR3 length equals 11 residues. The CDR3 reads CASSLTDTQYF. CDR3 nucleotides: TGTGCCAGCAGTCTCACAGATACGCAGTATTTT.